Following are 21 T cell receptor beta chains from one sample sequenced in a study of T cell responses to AZD1222 COVID-19 vaccine. Only in-frame clones appear in the TCRdb table, and some are missing; sequencing was by immunoSEQ multiplex PCR. The sample comprises approximately 110,000 clones, roughly nine tenths of which are singletons, and just under 10% rests with the top ten. Specimen: peripheral blood, collected on day 0 of AZD1222 vaccination. These TCRs come from an adult in good health.

This chain joins TRBV4-2 and TRBJ1-1, with 7 nucleotides matching TRBD1. This CDR3 has 13 residues. Trimming took 1 base from V and 12 from J; bases not matched to a gene: 8. CDR1 is LGHNA, CDR2 YNFKEQ, per germline. CDR3 sequence: CASSQAGQMETFF. The CDR3 nucleotides read TGTGCCAGCAGCCAAGCGGGACAGATGGAAACTTTCTTT.

The chain uses TRBV28 and TRBJ2-7; D may match TRBD1 or TRBD2 (5 bases each). This CDR3 spans 15 amino acids. The germline gives CDR1 MDHEN, CDR2 SYDVKM. V was trimmed by 6 bases and J by 6 bases, leaving 21 bases between them. CDR3 in DNA: TGTGCCAGCAGAGGAGAACCGGGACCTTTGGGCGAGCAGTACTTC. Its translation is CASRGEPGPLGEQYF.

The chain carries TRBV5-5 and TRBJ2-1, with a weak D call TRBD1 (5 bases). Trimming stripped 2 bases from V and 0 bases from J, with 6 bases between. There are 14 residues in the CDR3. Germline values: CDR1 SGHKS, CDR2 YYEKEE (reference sequence). This chain's CDR3 is CASSLGDSYNEQFF. DNA of the CDR3: TGTGCCAGCAGCTTAGGGGACTCCTACAATGAGCAGTTCTTC.

This sequence joins TRBV5-5 and TRBJ1-1; a possible D gene is TRBD1 (5 bases). CDR3 length equals 17 residues. CDR1 SGHKS and CDR2 YYEKEE come from the germline V gene (reference sequence). The V end was cut by 4 bases, the J end by 0 bases, with 19 bases between. CDR3 loop: CASSRRQLGALNTEAFF. For the CDR3, the DNA is TGTGCCAGCAGCAGAAGACAGCTAGGGGCTCTGAACACTGAAGCTTTCTTT. The full variable domain, in which reference TRBV5-5 and TRBJ1-1 provide the parts outside the CDR3, is DAGVTQSPTHLIKTRGQQVTLRCSPISGHKSVSWYQQVLGQGPQFIFQYYEKEERGRGNFPDRFSARQFPNYSSELNVNALLLGDSALYLCASSRRQLGALNTEAFFGQGTRLTVV.

As regards this clone: Germline and junction disagree at one end, which may indicate a read error. The chain employs TRBV6-1 and TRBJ2-5; TRBD2 matches at 12 bases. CDR1 and CDR2 from the germline V gene are MNHNS and SASEGT. This CDR3 has 18 residues. The CDR3 coding sequence is TGTGCCAGCAGTGAACCTAACCTAGCGGGGGGGAACCAAGAGACTCAGTACTTC. It specifies CASSEPNLAGGNQETQYF.

The V and J genes are TRBV6-5 and TRBJ2-3; 10 bases map to TRBD2. Losses at the gene ends were 0 bases for V and 4 bases for J; bases not matched to a gene: 4. The CDR3 is made up of 16 amino acids. Germline V lookup: CDR1 MNHEY, CDR2 SVGAGI. CDR3 protein: CASSYSIAGGADTQYF. CDR3 coding DNA: TGTGCCAGCAGTTACTCCATAGCGGGGGGTGCAGATACGCAGTATTTT.

The genes are TRBV7-2 and TRBJ1-4; no clear D. This CDR3 is 15 amino acids long. V shed 4 bases and J shed 5 bases, with 14 bases lying between them. From germline, CDR1 is SGHTA and CDR2 FQGNSA. CDR3 in amino acids: CASSYSAYGNEKLFF. The CDR3 nucleotides read TGTGCCAGCAGCTATTCGGCCTATGGGAATGAAAAACTGTTTTTT. The whole variable domain, remainder taken from reference TRBV7-2 and TRBJ1-4, is GAGVSQSPSNKVTEKGKDVELRCDPISGHTALYWYRQSLGQGLEFLIYFQGNSAPDKSGLPSDRFSAERTGGSVSTLTIQRTQQEDSAVYLCASSYSAYGNEKLFFGSGTQLSVL.

A single count supports this clone. The CDR3 DNA reads TGTGCCAGCAGCCAAGAGGGAAGTTACACTGAAGCTTTCTTT. Translated: CASSQEGSYTEAFF. The V and J genes are TRBV4-2 and TRBJ1-1; D remains unclear. CDR3 length: 14 residues. V was pared by 0 bases and J by 3 bases, with 8 bases between. Germline CDR1 and CDR2: LGHNA and YNFKEQ.

The J gene is TRBJ2-4, the V gene TRBV7-9; possible D gene TRBD1, 6 bases. This CDR3 is built from 15 residues. V was clipped by 5 bases and J by 3 bases, with 14 bases between them. The germline CDR1 and CDR2 sequences are SEHNR and FQNEAQ (reference sequence). CDR3 sequence (DNA): TGTGCCAGCAGCCTCTCCGCCAGGGGCAAAAACATTCAGTACTTC. Amino acids: CASSLSARGKNIQYF.

The chain is built from TRBV15 and TRBJ1-5; D unresolved. V lost 0 bases, J lost 0 bases, and 9 bases lay in between. Germline V CDR1 and CDR2: LNHNV, YYDKDF (reference sequence). This CDR3 has 16 amino acids. The CDR3 reads CATSRDSIYSNQPQHF. The CDR3 bases are TGTGCCACCAGCAGAGATTCTATCTATAGCAATCAGCCCCAGCATTTT.

This clone was picked up one time. The chain couples TRBV7-9 to TRBJ2-3, with 7 bases identical to TRBD2. The V gene's germline CDR1 is SEHNR and CDR2 FQNEAQ (reference sequence). The CDR3 has 16 amino acids. The V gene end was trimmed by 1 base and the J gene end by 0 bases; junction bases not matched to a gene: 4. The CDR3 nucleotides are TGTGCCAGCAGCTTAGGGCTAGCGGATAGCACAGATACGCAGTATTTT. Protein: CASSLGLADSTDTQYF.

The chain carries TRBV6-4 and TRBJ2-1; D possibly matches TRBD1 or TRBD2 (5 bases each). Germline CDR1 is MRHNA and CDR2 is SNTAGT. V lost 2 bases and J 7 bases, leaving 15 bases between the germline ends. This CDR3 spans 15 amino acids. This CDR3 reads CASSDGGTGLNEQFF. CDR3 DNA: TGTGCCAGCAGTGACGGGGGAACCGGGCTAAATGAGCAGTTCTTC.

This chain connects TRBV7-9 to TRBJ2-3; D not resolved. This CDR3 is built from 13 residues. Germline V gene lookup returns CDR1 SEHNR and CDR2 FQNEAQ (reference sequence). Trimming removed 1 base from V and 5 bases from J, with 7 bases in between. This CDR3 reads CASSLGQKDTQYF. The CDR3 bases are TGTGCCAGCAGCTTAGGGCAGAAAGATACGCAGTATTTT.

The rearrangement joins TRBV29-1 to TRBJ2-3; 10 nucleotides match TRBD1. V gave up 8 bases and J gave up 4 bases; unmatched junction bases: 15. The CDR3 spans 16 residues. The germline V gene has CDR1 SQVTM and CDR2 ANQGSEA. The CDR3 is CSHLARDRGVADTQYF. The CDR3 coding sequence is TGCAGCCACCTGGCCCGGGACAGGGGTGTCGCAGATACGCAGTATTTT.

In this sample, this clone turned up once. V gene TRBV11-3 combines with J gene TRBJ2-2; no clear D. Germline loops: CDR1 SGHNT, CDR2 YENEEA. The CDR3 has 14 residues. Between the trimmed V and J ends, which lost 1 base and 2 bases, there was a span of 5 bases. CDR3 coding DNA: TGTGCCAGCAGCTTAGGACCTAACACCGGGGAGCTGTTTTTT. Translated, it gives CASSLGPNTGELFF.

The rearrangement links TRBV29-1 to TRBJ2-5; no reliable D call. CDR1 is SQVTM, CDR2 ANQGSEA, per germline. The CDR3 consists of 9 residues. Trimming shortened V by 4 bases and J by 4 bases, and 1 base separated the two germline ends. The CDR3 loop reads CSVAETQYF. The DNA of the CDR3 is TGCAGCGTTGCAGAGACCCAGTACTTC.

V and J are TRBV5-1 and TRBJ2-1; D not resolved. Germline V gene lookup returns CDR1 SGHRS and CDR2 YFSETQ. The CDR3 sequence is 15 residues long. V lost 1 base and J lost 0, with 8 bases in between. Here the CDR3 DNA reads TGCGCCAGCAGCTTGCTCGAGAACTCCTACAATGAGCAGTTCTTC. Its translation: CASSLLENSYNEQFF.

CDR3 residues: CASSRLAGDSGANVLTF. The CDR3 nucleotides are TGTGCCAGCAGCCGACTAGCGGGAGACTCTGGGGCCAACGTCCTGACTTTC. The rearrangement uses TRBV7-8 and TRBJ2-6, with TRBD2 identical over 12 bases. The V gene's germline CDR1 is SGHVS and CDR2 FQNEAQ. This CDR3 contains 17 residues. With 5 bases clipped from V and 0 bases from J, the junction kept 2 bases outside the gene matches. The full variable domain, rest sourced from reference TRBV7-8 and TRBJ2-6, is GAGVSQSPRYKVAKRGQDVALRCDPISGHVSLFWYQQALGQGPEFLTYFQNEAQLDKSGLPSDRFFAERPEGSVSTLKIQRTQQEDSAVYLCASSRLAGDSGANVLTFGAGSRLTVL.

Comment on this clone: Germline is not matched at one junction end, which may reflect a read error. This chain links TRBV7-7 with TRBJ2-5; the D gene is possibly TRBD2 (6 bases). Germline-derived CDR1 and CDR2 are SSHAT and FNYEAQ (reference sequence). The CDR3 consists of 16 residues. CDR3 DNA: TGTGCTAGCAGCTTATTATCGGGACTTCCCCAAGAGACCCAGTACTTC. It is translated as CASSLLSGLPQETQYF.

This clone was picked up a small number of times. The genes are TRBV5-6 and TRBJ1-4; no definite D call. Germline V gives CDR1 SGHDT, CDR2 YYEEEE. The CDR3 runs 16 residues. The V end lost 6 bases, the J end lost 4 bases, and 19 bases lay between the germline ends. This chain's CDR3 is CASTSALQAHNEKLFF. CDR3 coding DNA: TGTGCCAGCACGAGTGCACTCCAGGCTCATAATGAAAAACTGTTTTTT.

The gene calls are TRBV11-2 and TRBJ2-7; D uncertain. Germline CDR1 SGHAT, CDR2 FQNNGV. The V gene lost 6 bases and the J gene lost 2 bases, with 11 bases spanning the gap. The CDR3 has 13 residues. CDR3: CASSSGLAYEQYF. The CDR3 DNA sequence: TGTGCCAGCAGTTCCGGATTAGCCTACGAGCAGTACTTC.